This TCR beta chain is from a study of cytomegalovirus exposure and HLA in healthy donors. Study-wide points: Productive status was seen about 90% or about 30% of the time for most TCR beta V segments in an earlier analysis.

The study ran its PCR with 60 Vbeta and 13 Jbeta primers. The method was immunoSEQ multiplex PCR; TCRdb's version includes in-frame clones alone and lacks a portion of them. This table holds around 150,000 clones, roughly 78% found once. For this clone: The antigen remains undetermined.

The receptor was derived from a woman aged 40 to 50 in good health and CMV-seronegative. Sequencing used PBMCs.

This chain's CDR3 is CASSFRADNEQFF. DNA of the CDR3: TGCGCCAGCAGCTTCAGGGCGGACAATGAGCAGTTCTTC. The genes are TRBV5-1 and TRBJ2-1, with D tentatively TRBD1 (5 bases). Germline CDR1 SGHRS, CDR2 YFSETQ. V was shortened by 2 bases and J by 5 bases, with 8 bases between the two germline ends. The CDR3 sequence is 13 residues long.